Shown below are 18 T cell receptor beta chains from a single sample sequenced in a study of T cell changes during pregnancy in multiple sclerosis. Generated by immunoSEQ multiplex PCR, the TCRdb table keeps only in-frame clones and is missing some. The data contain under 70,000 clones, more than 80% of them singletons. Sequences were derived from CD4+ T cells from peripheral blood mononuclear cells, sampled after pregnancy. The receptors were sampled from a female donor in good health, enrolled as a control in a pregnancy study.

The chain links TRBV19 to TRBJ2-5, with 8 bases lining up with TRBD2. The length of the CDR3 is 16 residues. V was pared by 4 bases and J by 7 bases, with 14 bases of the junction left unmatched. Germline CDR1 is LNHDA and CDR2 is SQIVND (reference sequence). In DNA, the CDR3 is TGTGCCAGTAGTACCGGGACTAGAATTCAGAAAGGGACCCAGTACTTC. It is translated as CASSTGTRIQKGTQYF.

This chain joins TRBV4-3 and TRBJ2-3; 11 bases map to TRBD2. Germline V lookup: CDR1 LGHNA, CDR2 YSLEER. The CDR3 is made up of 16 amino acids. V shed 0 bases, J shed 6 bases, and the junction held 5 bases outside the gene matches. The chain's CDR3 is CASSQEPSGGYDTQYF. CDR3 in DNA: TGCGCCAGCAGCCAAGAGCCTAGCGGGGGGTATGATACGCAGTATTTT.

Of note for this clone: The junction does not match germline at one end; this may be a read error. This rearrangement joins TRBV4-1 to TRBJ2-5; 10 bases line up with TRBD2. This CDR3 contains 15 residues. Germline V lookup: CDR1 MGHRA, CDR2 YSYEKL. CDR3 region: CASSQGLAVEETQYF. The CDR3 DNA reads TGCGCCAGCAGTCAAGGACTAGCGGTAGAAGAGACCCAGTACTTC.

The rearrangement joins TRBV29-1 to TRBJ2-7; 9 nucleotides align to TRBD1. V shed 3 bases, J shed 1 base, and the junction held 10 bases outside the gene matches. Per the germline V gene, CDR1 is SQVTM and CDR2 is ANQGSEA. The CDR3 has 16 residues. This CDR3 reads CSVDRRLGQGSYEQYF. For the CDR3, the DNA is TGCAGCGTTGATAGAAGACTCGGACAGGGGTCCTACGAGCAGTACTTC.

The genes are TRBV18 and TRBJ2-1, with 8 bases fitting TRBD1. V shed 5 bases and J 6 bases; nucleotides not matched to a gene: 3. The CDR3 is 13 residues long. Germline loops: CDR1 KGHSH, CDR2 LQKENI. The CDR3: CASSDTGGNEQFF. The CDR3 DNA follows: TGTGCCAGCTCAGACACAGGGGGCAATGAGCAGTTCTTC.

The genes are TRBV30 and TRBJ2-7; tentative D call: TRBD2 (7 bases). This CDR3 comprises 14 residues. Per germline, CDR1 GTSNPN and CDR2 SVGIG (reference sequence). Trimming removed 0 bases at V and 3 bases at J, with 12 bases between. The CDR3 is CAWSVAGQVYEQYF. The CDR3, as DNA: TGTGCCTGGAGTGTAGCGGGACAAGTCTACGAGCAGTACTTC.

V gene TRBV5-5 combines with J gene TRBJ1-4; 9 bases match TRBD1. This CDR3 has 14 residues. The V segment lost 4 bases and the J segment 5 bases; nucleotides outside the gene matches: 3. The V gene's germline CDR1 is SGHKS and CDR2 YYEKEE (reference sequence). The CDR3 region has the DNA TGTGCCAGCAGCCCGACAGGGGGGAATGAAAAACTGTTTTTT. The encoded protein is CASSPTGGNEKLFF.

CDR3 sequence reads: CASSPLNTGGNYGYTF. CDR3 DNA sequence: TGTGCCAGCTCACCACTAAACACAGGAGGGAACTATGGCTACACCTTC. The V gene is TRBV18, the J gene TRBJ1-2; TRBD1 might be the D (5 bases). The V end lost 1 base, the J end lost 2 bases, and 14 bases lay between the germline ends. Germline loops: CDR1 KGHSH, CDR2 LQKENI. The CDR3 consists of 16 residues.

The V and J genes are TRBV25-1 and TRBJ1-1; D possibly corresponds to TRBD1 (5 bases). This CDR3 region has 13 residues. In germline, CDR1 is MGHDK, CDR2 SYGVNS. Trimming took off 4 bases at V and 5 bases at J, with 11 bases between the two ends. CDR3 region: CASSAQGKTEAFF. The CDR3 bases are TGTGCCAGCAGTGCGCAGGGAAAAACTGAAGCTTTCTTT.

This chain joins TRBV27 and TRBJ1-5, with D maybe TRBD1 (6 bases). V was trimmed by 2 bases and J by 0 bases, leaving 11 bases between them. CDR3 length equals 16 residues. In germline, CDR1 is MNHEY, CDR2 SMNVEV (reference sequence). CDR3 DNA: TGTGCCAGCAGTTTAAGGGGACATCTTAGCAATCAGCCCCAGCATTTT. It codes for CASSLRGHLSNQPQHF.

The rearrangement joins TRBV19 to TRBJ1-1; the match to TRBD1 covers 7 bases. The CDR3 covers 16 residues. The V and J ends lost 4 bases and 0 bases, in that order; junction bases with no gene match: 8. Germline values: CDR1 LNHDA, CDR2 SQIVND (reference sequence). CDR3 sequence reads: CASSTRLGQLNTEAFF. The CDR3, as DNA: TGTGCCAGTAGTACTAGACTGGGACAGTTGAACACTGAAGCTTTCTTT.

V usage is TRBV27 and J usage is TRBJ1-1, with D maybe TRBD1 (5 bases). Germline assignment: CDR1 MNHEY and CDR2 SMNVEV (reference sequence). The V gene lost 4 bases and the J gene lost 0 bases, with 15 bases spanning the gap. The CDR3 extends over 16 amino acids. The CDR3 region has the DNA TGTGCCAGCAGTTCCCGCGGGACGGCTATGAACACTGAAGCTTTCTTT. Its translation: CASSSRGTAMNTEAFF.

This rearrangement joins TRBV9 to TRBJ2-7; 9 bases align to TRBD2. Looked up from germline, CDR1 is SGDLS and CDR2 is YYNGEE. Germline trimming cut 3 bases from V and 2 bases from J; bases unmatched to any gene: 9. This CDR3 region has 16 residues. The CDR3 DNA sequence: TGTGCCAGCAGCGAGGGGGCGGGGGGGGCTGCCTACGAGCAGTACTTC. Its protein product is CASSEGAGGAAYEQYF.

CDR3 bases: TGTGCCAGCTCGACACAAGAGACCCAGTACTTC. Protein product: CASSTQETQYF. V and J are TRBV18 and TRBJ2-5; D call uncertain. This CDR3 is built from 11 residues. V shed 6 bases and J shed 2 bases, with 4 bases lying between them. The germline CDR1 and CDR2 sequences are KGHSH and LQKENI.

This chain connects TRBV11-2 to TRBJ2-3; tentatively, D is TRBD2 (5 bases). Trimming took 4 bases from V and 0 from J, leaving 11 bases between them. The CDR3 extends over 15 amino acids. Germline CDR1 reads SGHAT; CDR2 reads FQNNGV. The CDR3: CASSSIRGSTDTQYF. The CDR3 region has the DNA TGTGCCAGCAGCTCCATACGAGGGAGCACAGATACGCAGTATTTT.

The CDR3 bases are TGTGCCAGTAACAGGGGATCGGTTGGCTACACCTTC. Its protein is CASNRGSVGYTF. The rearrangement joins TRBV19 to TRBJ1-2; TRBD1 matches 7 bases. The CDR3 spans 12 residues. Germline trimming cut 7 bases from V and 7 bases from J; bases unmatched to any gene: 6. Germline lookup yields CDR1 LNHDA and CDR2 SQIVND (reference sequence).

V usage is TRBV10-1 and J usage is TRBJ1-3; D perhaps matches TRBD1 (6 bases). The V gene lost 6 bases and the J gene lost 0 bases, with 24 bases spanning the gap. CDR3 size: 19 residues. The germline CDR1 and CDR2 sequences are WNHNN and SYGVQD (reference sequence). CDR3 bases: TGCGCCAGCAGCCACCTCGCGCGCGACGGGACAACCTCTGGAAACACCATATATTTT. Amino acid sequence: CASSHLARDGTTSGNTIYF.

The genes are TRBV19 and TRBJ2-3; 7 positions match TRBD1. V shed 1 base and J 4 bases; nucleotides not matched to a gene: 5. Per germline, CDR1 LNHDA and CDR2 SQIVND (reference sequence). This CDR3 comprises 15 residues. The CDR3 coding sequence is TGTGCCAGTAGTATAGGAACAGGGGCAGCAGATACGCAGTATTTT. It is translated as CASSIGTGAADTQYF.